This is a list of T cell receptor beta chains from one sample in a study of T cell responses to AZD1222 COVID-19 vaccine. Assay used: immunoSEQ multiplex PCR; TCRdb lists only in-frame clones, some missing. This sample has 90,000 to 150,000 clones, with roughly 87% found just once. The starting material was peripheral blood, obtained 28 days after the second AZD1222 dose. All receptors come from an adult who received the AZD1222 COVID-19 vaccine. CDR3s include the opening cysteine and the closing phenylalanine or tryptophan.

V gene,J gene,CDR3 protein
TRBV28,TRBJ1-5,CASMIQRSTQHF
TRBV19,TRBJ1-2,CASSIVGYRQGGTF
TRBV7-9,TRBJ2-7,CASSLGTGLEQYF
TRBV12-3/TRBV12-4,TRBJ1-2,CASSGGNYGYTF
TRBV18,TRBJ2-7,CASSFGNLDEQYF
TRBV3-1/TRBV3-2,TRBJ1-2,CASSQVEGGYGYTF
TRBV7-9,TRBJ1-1,CASSFVPAEAFF
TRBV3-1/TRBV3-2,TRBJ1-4,CASSQGGGKEKLFF
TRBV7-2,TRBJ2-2,CASSLGQAGGGPGELFF
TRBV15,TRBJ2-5,CATSSGMRETQYF
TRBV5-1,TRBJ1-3,CASSSLTASSGNTIYF
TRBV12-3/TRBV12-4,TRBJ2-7,CASSLGAYEQYF
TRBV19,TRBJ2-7,CASSIGASRRNEQYF
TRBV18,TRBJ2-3,CASSPGPLWDTQYF
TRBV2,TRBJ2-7,CASTFGTGAGEQYF
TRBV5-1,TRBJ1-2,CASSLAGRSDGYTF
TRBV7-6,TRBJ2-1,CASSTSGTSGGRFF
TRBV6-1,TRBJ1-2,CASSEGNRPLGYTF
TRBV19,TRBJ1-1,CASSNNRNTEAFF
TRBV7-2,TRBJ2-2,CASSLVFLGQGRAGELFF
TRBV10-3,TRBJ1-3,CAIRDAGTASGNTIYF
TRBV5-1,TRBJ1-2,CASSLGGFGQGRGYTF
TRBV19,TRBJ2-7,CASSIGRDRGHEQYF
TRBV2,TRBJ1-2,CASTGGPNYGYTF
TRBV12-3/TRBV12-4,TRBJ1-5,CASSSYGNQPQHF
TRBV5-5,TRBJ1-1,CASSFSFELNTEAFF
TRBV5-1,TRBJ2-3,CASTPFVAGGRDTQYF
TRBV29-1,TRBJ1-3,CSVVNRGENTIYF
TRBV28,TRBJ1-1,CASGSTANTEAFF
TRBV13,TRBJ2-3,CASSLRDSTDTQYF
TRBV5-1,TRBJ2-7,CASSADGDRPEREQYF
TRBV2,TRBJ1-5,CASSAGGIQPQHF
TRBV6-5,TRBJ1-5,CASRQRVGPQHF
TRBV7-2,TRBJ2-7,CASSYPTFSGESYEQYF
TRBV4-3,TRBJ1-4,CASSQNLKSTNEKLFF
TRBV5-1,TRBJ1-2,CASRQGGLANYGYTF
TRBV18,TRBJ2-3,CASSRTSGVTDTQYF
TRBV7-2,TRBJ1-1,CASSSSTYRGIRDTEAFF
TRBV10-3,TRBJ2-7,CAISEKGRGEQYF
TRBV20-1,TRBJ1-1,CSARGDREAFF
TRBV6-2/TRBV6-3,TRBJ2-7,CASSTPRGGSYEQYF
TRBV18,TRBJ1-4,CASSRQPYNEKLFF